The source of this T cell receptor (beta chain) is a study of neurological immune-mediated disorders (dated by TCRdb to about 2019). For the study in its entirety: Among the 34 multiple sclerosis patients, relapsing-remitting MS was present in approximately 31 and secondary progressive MS was present in 3. Alongside PBMC samples, the set of around 99 TCR-beta libraries contained longitudinal samples, technical triplicates, and paired CD4+ and CD8+ T-cell subsets that had been sorted. Peripheral blood TCR-beta repertoires from patients with HTLV-I-associated myelopathy (HAM/TSP), patients with multiple sclerosis, and healthy controls were compared in the study using UMI-based sequencing. The cohort was made up of some 70 subjects, consisting of 14 HAM/TSP patients, some 34 multiple sclerosis patients and roughly 20 healthy controls. The research as a whole found: The highest TCR clonal expansion was observed in HAM/TSP patients, whereas the lowest was observed in MS patients, even when compared with healthy controls. Repertoires from 18 of 34 MS patients were grouped by phylogenetic analysis into a cluster of related CDR3 sequences, suggesting a possible repertoire-level signature. No identical CDR3 amino acid sequences were found to be shared among expanded clones across subjects, suggesting that TCR-beta repertoires were private in all groups. No association of the MS cluster with clinical or MRI features was observed, and the need for larger cohorts was stated by the authors.

V was cut back by 4 bases and J by 3 bases, leaving a gap of 28 bases between them. CDR1 and CDR2 (DFQATT, SNEGSKA) derive from the germline V gene (reference sequence). From the cysteine through the phenylalanine, the CDR3 covers 18 amino acids. CDR3 DNA only is kept here, 54 bases in frame from base 1. The table lists this clonotype with many counts. No cognate antigen has been identified for it. It has no much larger one-base neighbor in the sample; base qualities were not kept. Unsorted PBMC libraries were generated from 2 million PBMCs stored in RNAlater at -80 °C until RNA extraction. The multiple sclerosis patients were enrolled in a US clinical protocol that evaluated disease progression with magnetic resonance imaging. PBMCs were separated from peripheral blood using Ficoll-Hypaque density gradient centrifugation and then cryopreserved in liquid nitrogen. cDNA was synthesized by template-switch 5'RACE using a primer carrying a 10-nucleotide random unique molecular identifier by which each TCR transcript was tagged. Every sequencing run yielded over 190 million TCR-beta sequences covering 15-18 subjects. The RNeasy kit was used for extraction of total RNA. TCR-beta VDJ regions were amplified with primers for the TCR constant region and the 5'RACE anchor, using the KAPA Real-time Library Amplification kit. A first PCR added sample indexes and Illumina adaptors, and a second PCR then raised library yield. After purification with Ampure beads, the TCR product of roughly 650 bp was size-selected on a 2% E-gel SizeSelection system. Library quality was checked on a Bioanalyzer, concentration was measured with Qubit, and libraries were quantified with the Kapa Library Quantification kit before pooling. An Illumina HiSeq 2500 sequenced the libraries paired-end 2 x 150 bp. To increase sequence diversity, about 23-32% phiX was spiked into each library pool. As for how the authors treated the data: The quality-filtered reads were processed with the UMI-based MiGEC pipeline, whose error correction step removed more than 90% of the raw TCR sequences. IMGT germline references were used for alignment of VDJ genes, and clonotypes were defined by a unique CDR3 amino acid sequence together with V-J genes. Clonal expansion, Shannon diversity and CDR3 relatedness (CalcPairwiseDistances, ClusterSamples) were evaluated with VDJtools, and phylogenetic trees were built with CLCbio workbench. Expanded clones were defined as having at least 8 unique UMIs, based on coefficient-of-variation modelling across technical triplicates. TCRdb reprocessing: public reads trimmed at Q25 with fastp, clones called with MiXCR, in-frame beta chains kept. CDR3 protein duplicates are merged, each entry listing the most common genes and DNA. TCRdb's processing, not the authors', yielded these V and J calls. Within this sample are about 58,000 distinct CDR3 sequences, with roughly 3.5% of them counted one time only. The top ten hold approximately 7.1% of the sample.

Sequencing was done on a sample of PBMCs. Recombination connected TRBV20-1 to TRBJ2-7, with TRBD1 as a weak D call on 6 bases. The source is a woman aged 60-75 years with multiple sclerosis. The CDR3: CSANPQGQINTNFYEQYF. The DNA sequence is as follows: TGCAGTGCTAACCCCCAAGGACAGATCAATACGAATTTCTACGAGCAGTACTTC.